Below, 26 T cell receptor beta chains from the same sample are listed, as sequenced in a study of T-cell memory formation after mild COVID-19. TCRdb redid the calling of the 5' RACE reads with MiXCR, one entry per CDR3 protein. The sample lists approximately 100,000 distinct CDR3 sequences, 9.5% to 15% occurring once. Sequenced: PBMCs or a T cell subset sorted from them (not recorded which). The receptors come from an adult woman who had mild COVID-19 (a few samples of this study predate the infection). Cell type and time point are not known.

In this sample, this clonotype turned up a few times. The V and J genes are TRBV12-3 or TRBV12-4 and TRBJ2-5; TRBD1 or TRBD2 may be the D gene (5 bases each). CDR3 size: 14 residues. V dropped 6 bases and J dropped 5 bases, with 16 bases sitting between them. This CDR3 is CASSRGGLWETQYF. CDR3 coding DNA: TGTGCCAGCAGCCGTGGGGGTTTGTGGGAGACCCAGTACTTC.

In its sample, this clonotype was seen a few times. The chain has TRBV5-5 and TRBJ2-5; 8 nucleotides agree with TRBD2. CDR3 length equals 14 residues. V gave up 4 bases and J gave up 0 bases; unmatched junction bases: 2. Germline V gene lookup returns CDR1 SGHKS and CDR2 YYEKEE (reference sequence). CDR3 nucleotide sequence: TGTGCCAGCAGCAAACTAGCGGACCAAGAGACCCAGTACTTC. Its protein product is CASSKLADQETQYF.

V usage is TRBV6-5 and J usage is TRBJ2-5, with 8 bases aligning to TRBD1. CDR3 length equals 14 residues. The V segment lost 4 bases and the J segment 3 bases; nucleotides outside the gene matches: 4. Germline V gene lookup returns CDR1 MNHEY and CDR2 SVGAGI. The CDR3 spells CASSWLTGEETQYF. The DNA for the CDR3 is TGTGCCAGCAGTTGGTTGACAGGGGAAGAGACCCAGTACTTC.

The chain is built from TRBV15 and TRBJ2-1; 7 nucleotides agree with TRBD1. Trimming cost V 5 bases and J 5 bases; bases outside gene matches: 6. Per germline, CDR1 LNHNV and CDR2 YYDKDF (reference sequence). The CDR3 runs 14 residues. CDR3 sequence: CATSSRDRHNEQFF. In nucleotides, the CDR3 is TGTGCCACCAGCTCCCGGGACAGACACAATGAGCAGTTCTTC.

This clonotype was counted a few times. V usage is TRBV30 and J usage is TRBJ1-1, with 9 bases identical to TRBD1. Unmatched junction bases numbered 6, after V lost 4 bases and J lost 3 bases. The CDR3 consists of 14 residues. Germline assignment: CDR1 GTSNPN and CDR2 SVGIG (reference sequence). The CDR3: CAWTRTGADTEAFF. The CDR3 DNA reads TGTGCCTGGACCCGGACAGGGGCGGACACTGAAGCTTTCTTT.

This chain connects TRBV1 to TRBJ2-7. TRBV1 is a documented pseudogene. The length of the CDR3 is 12 residues. The CDR3 spells CTSIPRSYEQYF. The CDR3, as DNA: TGCACCAGCATTCCGAGGTCCTACGAGCAGTACTTC.

The V call is TRBV24-1, the J call TRBJ2-5, with TRBD2 matching over 7 bases. V trimming: 3 bases; J trimming: 5 bases; junction bases outside the gene matches: 5. Looked up from germline, CDR1 is KGHDR and CDR2 is SFDVKD. The CDR3 loop spans 14 amino acids. In DNA form, the CDR3 reads TGTGCCACCAGTGATCTAGCGGATCCGGAGACCCAGTACTTC. It is translated as CATSDLADPETQYF.

J is TRBJ1-2 and V is TRBV6-2 or TRBV6-3; tentative D call: TRBD1 (5 bases). V was cut by 6 bases and J by 4 bases, with 15 bases left in between. This CDR3 is 14 amino acids long. In germline, CDR1 is MNHEY, CDR2 SVGEGT. CDR3: CASRPGNRGYGYTF. The CDR3, as DNA: TGTGCCAGCAGGCCAGGGAATAGAGGCTATGGCTACACCTTC.

This clonotype was observed a few times. CDR3 coding DNA: TGCGCCAGCAGCCGACAGGGTAACTACGAGCAGTACTTC. This gives the protein CASSRQGNYEQYF. The gene calls are TRBV4-1 and TRBJ2-7; 7 bases align to TRBD1. CDR3 length: 13 residues. V gave up 4 bases and J gave up 3 bases; unmatched junction bases: 3. The germline gives CDR1 MGHRA, CDR2 YSYEKL.

This clonotype was detected a few times. The V and J genes are TRBV15 and TRBJ2-1; 7 bases line up with TRBD1. V lost 5 bases to trimming and J lost 3 bases; unmatched junction nucleotides: 7. Germline loops: CDR1 LNHNV, CDR2 YYDKDF (reference sequence). This CDR3 has 15 amino acids. The CDR3 DNA is TGTGCCACCAGCTATTTAGGGGGCGACTACAATGAGCAGTTCTTC. It specifies CATSYLGGDYNEQFF. The full variable domain, with the rest looked up from reference TRBV15 and TRBJ2-1, is DAMVIQNPRYQVTQFGKPVTLSCSQTLNHNVMYWYQQKSSQAPKLLFHYYDKDFNNEADTPDNFQSRRPNTSFCFLDIRSPGLGDTAMYLCATSYLGGDYNEQFFGPGTRLTVL.

In DNA, the CDR3 is TGCAGTGCTAGACGCAAGACTAGCGGGGAGTACAATGAGCAGTTCTTC. Its protein product is CSARRKTSGEYNEQFF. V and J are TRBV20-1 and TRBJ2-1, with 11 bases that match TRBD2. V shed 2 bases and J 4 bases; nucleotides not matched to a gene: 7. CDR1 DFQATT and CDR2 SNEGSKA come from the germline V gene (reference sequence). CDR3 length equals 16 residues.

In this sample, this clonotype turned up a few times. The V and J genes are TRBV13 and TRBJ2-2, with TRBD1 matching 7 bases. CDR3 length: 14 amino acids. The V gene end was trimmed by 4 bases and the J gene end by 4 bases; junction bases not matched to a gene: 3. In germline, CDR1 is PRHDT, CDR2 FYEKMQ (reference sequence). CDR3 loop: CASSSNRGTGELFF. CDR3 DNA sequence: TGTGCCAGCAGCTCCAACAGGGGCACCGGGGAGCTGTTTTTT.

The chain links TRBV9 to TRBJ2-4; TRBD2 matches at 8 bases. Germline V gene data show CDR1 as SGDLS and CDR2 as YYNGEE. V dropped 4 bases and J dropped 1; count of bases not matched to a gene: 7. The CDR3 is made up of 16 amino acids. CDR3 residues: CASSQSGSPAKNIQYF. The CDR3 region has the DNA TGTGCCAGCAGCCAGAGCGGGAGCCCCGCCAAAAACATTCAGTACTTC.

There are a few counts of this clonotype. The V call is TRBV20-1, the J call TRBJ2-5; 10 nucleotides match TRBD2. CDR1 DFQATT and CDR2 SNEGSKA come from the germline V gene (reference sequence). With V trimmed by 6 bases and J by 4 bases, 17 bases remained unmatched. There are 17 residues in the CDR3. The CDR3 DNA reads TGCAGTGCCAGGGGAGGACAAGCGGGAGGGCCGGGAGAGACCCAGTACTTC. Amino acids: CSARGGQAGGPGETQYF.

V gene TRBV5-5 combines with J gene TRBJ1-2, with TRBD1 identical over 7 bases. Per the germline V gene, CDR1 is SGHKS and CDR2 is YYEKEE (reference sequence). Trimming removed 4 bases from V and 4 bases from J; junction bases left unmatched: 7. CDR3 length equals 14 residues. The CDR3 DNA is TGTGCCAGCAGCCCGGGACAGAGAGTCTATGGCTACACCTTC. It yields the protein CASSPGQRVYGYTF.

V and J are TRBV29-1 and TRBJ2-1; no firm D call. Trimming stripped 3 bases from V and 3 bases from J, with 9 bases between. The CDR3 is made up of 13 amino acids. Germline assignment: CDR1 SQVTM and CDR2 ANQGSEA. CDR3: CSVDGRIYNEQFF. The CDR3 coding sequence is TGCAGCGTTGACGGACGGATCTACAATGAGCAGTTCTTC.

The chain has TRBV7-9 and TRBJ2-7; tentative D call: TRBD1 (6 bases). The CDR3 has 15 amino acids. V lost 2 bases and J lost 2, with 13 bases in between. Per the germline V gene, CDR1 is SEHNR and CDR2 is FQNEAQ (reference sequence). CDR3 bases: TGTGCCAGCAGCTTACAGGGAAGGGGGACCTACGAGCAGTACTTC. Translation gives CASSLQGRGTYEQYF. Full variable domain (rest looked up from reference TRBV7-9 and TRBJ2-7): DTGVSQNPRHKITKRGQNVTFRCDPISEHNRLYWYRQTLGQGPEFLTYFQNEAQLEKSRLLSDRFSAERPKGSFSTLEIQRTEQGDSAMYLCASSLQGRGTYEQYFGPGTRLTVT.

J is TRBJ2-3 and V is TRBV4-1, with D perhaps matching TRBD2 (6 bases). Germline CDR1 MGHRA, CDR2 YSYEKL. Trimming removed 3 bases at V and 3 bases at J, with 10 bases between. The CDR3 covers 14 residues. The CDR3 is CASSHLGGTDTQYF. CDR3 DNA: TGCGCCAGCAGCCACCTTGGGGGGACAGATACGCAGTATTTT.

This chain connects TRBV28 to TRBJ2-7; 7 bases line up with TRBD2. V lost 5 bases, J lost 4 bases, and 5 bases stayed unmatched. The CDR3 totals 13 residues. CDR1 is MDHEN, CDR2 SYDVKM, per germline. This CDR3 reads CASSGLVEYEQYF. The DNA of the CDR3 is TGTGCCAGCAGTGGACTAGTCGAGTACGAGCAGTACTTC.

Concerning this clonotype itself: Given a much more abundant clone one base away, this may be a read error. V and J are TRBV12-3 or TRBV12-4 and TRBJ2-6; D tentatively fits TRBD1 or TRBD2 (7 bases each). The CDR3 extends over 16 amino acids. CDR3 nucleotides: TGTGCCAGCAGTTCAGGGGGAGGGTCTGTGGCCAACGTCCTGACTTTC. Translated, it gives CASSSGGGSVANVLTF.

The V and J genes are TRBV5-1 and TRBJ2-3; D remains ambiguous. V was clipped by 5 bases and J by 2 bases, with 15 bases between them. The CDR3 is 15 residues long. CDR1 and CDR2 from the germline V gene are SGHRS and YFSETQ. CDR3: CASRVPVGNTDTQYF. The CDR3 nucleotides read TGCGCCAGCAGAGTACCAGTGGGGAACACAGATACGCAGTATTTT. Variable domain in full (rest from reference TRBV5-1 and TRBJ2-3): KAGVTQTPRYLIKTRGQQVTLSCSPISGHRSVSWYQQTPGQGLQFLFEYFSETQRNKGNFPGRFSGRQFSNSRSEMNVSTLELGDSALYLCASRVPVGNTDTQYFGPGTRLTVL.

The chain has TRBV19 and TRBJ2-1; D is possibly TRBD2 (5 bases). Germline loops: CDR1 LNHDA, CDR2 SQIVND (reference sequence). This CDR3 is 14 amino acids long. The germline V and J ends were trimmed by 2 bases and 6 bases, with 11 bases remaining between them. This CDR3 reads CASSIIRGSNEQFF. CDR3 nucleotide sequence: TGTGCCAGTAGTATAATTCGAGGGAGCAATGAGCAGTTCTTC.

The rearrangement uses TRBV9 and TRBJ2-1; 9 bases agree with TRBD1. The CDR3 runs 16 residues. V shed 4 bases, J shed 4 bases, and the junction held 9 bases outside the gene matches. Germline V gene data show CDR1 as SGDLS and CDR2 as YYNGEE. For the CDR3, the DNA is TGTGCCAGCAGCCAGGGGGTAGGGACAGGGTACAATGAGCAGTTCTTC. Translation: CASSQGVGTGYNEQFF.

This clonotype was recorded a few times. The rearrangement joins TRBV7-6 to TRBJ2-5, with 7 bases matching TRBD1. The trim removed 5 bases at V and 0 bases at J, leaving 9 bases unmatched. Germline loops: CDR1 SGHVS, CDR2 FNYEAQ. This CDR3 has 16 amino acids. The CDR3 here is CASSPPDGQDQETQYF. The CDR3 nucleotides are TGTGCCAGCAGCCCACCCGACGGACAGGACCAAGAGACCCAGTACTTC.

This clonotype was found a few times. The chain combines TRBV6-1 with TRBJ2-1; D unresolved. This CDR3 region has 13 residues. From germline, CDR1 is MNHNS and CDR2 SASEGT. The V end was cut by 10 bases, the J end by 8 bases, with 18 bases between. Here the CDR3 DNA reads TGTGCCACCTGTCTGAGCGAGGTTTATGAGCAGTTCTTC. Encoded protein: CATCLSEVYEQFF.

The chain combines TRBV30 with TRBJ2-7; D unresolved. Germline values: CDR1 GTSNPN, CDR2 SVGIG (reference sequence). The V end was cut by 2 bases, the J end by 4 bases, with 9 bases between. This CDR3 comprises 12 residues. The CDR3 loop reads CAWSFGRYEQYF. DNA for the CDR3: TGTGCCTGGAGTTTTGGGCGTTACGAGCAGTACTTC.